This TCR beta chain was identified in a study of Tregs in tolerant kidney transplant recipients. Unstimulated regulatory T cells (CD4+CD25+CD127-), CD4+CD25- non-regulatory cells, CD4 and CD8 cells were FACS-sorted from thawed PBMCs. V lost 0 bases and J lost 0, with 9 bases in between. CDR1 is SGHNT, CDR2 YYREEE, per germline (reference sequence). The CDR3 runs to 15 residues. Regarding this clone: What it binds is not known.

Study conclusions and caveats: Validation in larger populations is needed because few patients were studied. Activated donor B cell expansion appeared to reveal the most relevant donor-specific TCRbeta repertoire.

Some clones are missing from TCRdb's copy, which holds only in-frame ones; the method was immunoSEQ multiplex PCR. The table shows around 50,000 clones, with about 83% occurring only once. The clonotype was recovered from a human donor in good health. The sample was CD4+ T cells from blood. This chain connects TRBV5-4 to TRBJ1-1; tentative D call: TRBD1 (6 bases). The CDR3 loop reads CASSLGGALNTEAFF. CDR3 coding DNA: TGTGCCAGCAGCTTGGGGGGGGCTTTGAACACTGAAGCTTTCTTT.